This TCR beta chain was identified during a study of T cell responses to AZD1222 COVID-19 vaccine. Study outcomes and limitations: Spike-specific TCR breadth and depth went up after people got two AZD1222 doses. White British people made up most donors, females outnumbered males, and clonal diversity was possibly underestimated. Targeting of unmutated variant regions was reportedly seen in nearly half of spike-specific TCRs.

Trimming took off 2 bases at V and 0 bases at J, with 14 bases between the two ends. Looked up from germline, CDR1 is PRHDT and CDR2 is FYEKMQ (reference sequence). The CDR3 runs 18 residues. With regard to this clone: What it recognizes is unknown.

This table comes from immunoSEQ multiplex PCR, and its TCRdb copy is limited to in-frame clones, with some not included. The data show about 70,000 clones, roughly 85% seen once. The material was peripheral blood, obtained 28 days after the second AZD1222 dose. The clonotype comes from an adult who received the AZD1222 COVID-19 vaccine. The genes are TRBV13 and TRBJ2-6, with D possibly being TRBD2 (5 bases). The CDR3 reads CASSLKAGKLSGANVLTF. The CDR3 region has the DNA TGTGCCAGCAGCTTAAAGGCGGGCAAACTCTCTGGGGCCAACGTCCTGACTTTC.